One and the same sample provided the 10 T cell receptor beta chains below, sequenced in a study of OX40 agonist ivuxolimab in advanced cancers. Here immunoSEQ multiplex PCR was the method, and the copy in TCRdb shows in-frame clones only, minus some. Here the sample spans 80,000 or so clones, around 87% being singletons. The sample here was CD4+ or CD8+ T cells sorted from blood, taken in a trial of the OX40 agonist ivuxolimab. The receptor set was obtained from an adult with an advanced solid tumor such as melanoma, head and neck, liver or kidney cancer.

V and J are TRBV11-3 and TRBJ1-2; no definite D call. The germline V gene has CDR1 SGHNT and CDR2 YENEEA. V was shortened by 2 bases and J by 3 bases, with 19 bases between the two germline ends. The CDR3 runs to 17 residues. The CDR3 region is CASSLHIGQRADYGYTF. The CDR3 nucleotides are TGTGCCAGCAGCTTACATATTGGGCAGCGAGCTGACTATGGCTACACCTTC.

The J gene is TRBJ1-2, the V gene TRBV29-1; D is ambiguous. CDR3 length: 10 amino acids. V was trimmed by 4 bases and J by 5 bases, leaving 5 bases between them. In germline, CDR1 is SQVTM, CDR2 ANQGSEA. The DNA of the CDR3 is TGCAGCGTTGCCGTTTATGGCTACACCTTC. Its protein is CSVAVYGYTF.

V and J are TRBV4-3 and TRBJ2-2; 7 positions agree with TRBD1. This CDR3 has 16 amino acids. CDR1 and CDR2 from the germline V gene are LGHNA and YSLEER. The V gene end was trimmed by 3 bases and the J gene end by 6 bases; junction bases not matched to a gene: 10. The CDR3 DNA follows: TGCGCCAGCAGCCACGCGCAAGGGGGCGGTTCCGGGGAGCTGTTTTTT. As protein: CASSHAQGGGSGELFF.

The chain has TRBV7-2 and TRBJ2-7, with D perhaps matching TRBD2 (5 bases). The CDR3 is made up of 15 amino acids. The ends were cut back, 3 bases at V and 5 bases at J, with 17 bases in the middle. Germline-derived CDR1 and CDR2 are SGHTA and FQGNSA. In nucleotides, the CDR3 is TGTGCCAGCAGCTTTATCCGGGAAGTGGCAGACGAGCAGTACTTC. Amino acid sequence: CASSFIREVADEQYF.

This chain links TRBV19 with TRBJ2-3; 8 bases are shared with TRBD2. From germline, CDR1 is LNHDA and CDR2 SQIVND (reference sequence). V shed 5 bases, J shed 3 bases, and the junction held 4 bases outside the gene matches. The CDR3 is 14 residues long. CDR3 in DNA: TGTGCCAGTAGTTTCGGACTAGCAACAGATACGCAGTATTTT. This sequence encodes CASSFGLATDTQYF.

This chain connects TRBV19 to TRBJ1-4, with 7 positions matching TRBD1. This CDR3 has 13 amino acids. After removal of 3 bases from V and 9 bases from J, the junction contained 4 bases not matched to a gene. Germline-derived CDR1 and CDR2 are LNHDA and SQIVND (reference sequence). Here the CDR3 reads CASSIRDRQKLFF. The CDR3 DNA follows: TGTGCCAGTAGTATCCGGGACAGACAAAAACTGTTTTTT.

The V call is TRBV6-1, the J call TRBJ1-4; a possible D gene is TRBD1 (6 bases). This CDR3 contains 15 residues. V gave up 5 bases and J gave up 5 bases, with 15 bases separating them. From germline, CDR1 is MNHNS and CDR2 SASEGT. The CDR3 region is CASSPPGHQNEKLFF. The CDR3 nucleotides read TGTGCCAGCAGTCCCCCGGGACATCAGAATGAAAAACTGTTTTTT.

The chain joins TRBV11-3 to TRBJ2-5, with TRBD1 matching 9 bases. V lost 5 bases and J lost 4; bases outside the gene matches: 5. The CDR3 extends over 14 amino acids. The germline gives CDR1 SGHNT, CDR2 YENEEA. CDR3 region: CASSPGQGTETQYF. In nucleotides, the CDR3 is TGTGCCAGCAGCCCCGGACAGGGGACAGAGACCCAGTACTTC.

In this sample, this clone turned up once. The chain combines TRBV28 with TRBJ1-1, with D possibly TRBD1 on 5 matching bases. This CDR3 contains 16 residues. Germline loops: CDR1 MDHEN, CDR2 SYDVKM. The V end lost 4 bases, the J end lost 2 bases, and 17 bases lay between the germline ends. The CDR3 sequence: CASSYYGARGNTEAFF. The CDR3 DNA is TGTGCCAGCAGTTACTACGGAGCTAGGGGTAACACTGAAGCTTTCTTT.

The rearrangement links TRBV2 to TRBJ1-5; D not certain. The CDR3 covers 18 residues. The V gene's germline CDR1 is SNHLY and CDR2 FYNNEI. The ends were cut back, 0 bases at V and 2 bases at J, with 17 bases in the middle. The CDR3 protein is CASSEAFDPGHGNQPQHF. For the CDR3, the DNA is TGTGCCAGCAGTGAAGCGTTCGATCCTGGGCATGGCAATCAGCCCCAGCATTTT.